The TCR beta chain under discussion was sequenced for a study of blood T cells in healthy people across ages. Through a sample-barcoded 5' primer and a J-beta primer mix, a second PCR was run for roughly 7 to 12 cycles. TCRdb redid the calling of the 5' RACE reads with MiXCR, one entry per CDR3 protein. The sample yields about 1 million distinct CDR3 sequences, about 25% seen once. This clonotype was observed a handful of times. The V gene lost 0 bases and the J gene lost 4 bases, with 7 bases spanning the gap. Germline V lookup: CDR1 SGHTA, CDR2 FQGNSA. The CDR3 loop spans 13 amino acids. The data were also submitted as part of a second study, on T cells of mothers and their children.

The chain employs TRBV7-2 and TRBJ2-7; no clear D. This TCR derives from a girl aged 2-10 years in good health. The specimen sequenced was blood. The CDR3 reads CASSLAGKYEQYF. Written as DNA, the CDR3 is TGTGCCAGCAGCTTAGCAGGGAAATACGAGCAGTACTTC.